This TCR beta chain was captured in a study of shared clonotypes between healthy human individuals. At deep level, the assay was performed. The assay was immunoSEQ multiplex PCR, and TCRdb's table has in-frame clones only and misses some. The sample lists about 180,000 clones, approximately 92% seen once, with around 0.067% in the top ten. Healthy and HIV-negative, the adult donors had no recent acute infections or vaccinations. Researchers partitioned CD4+ cells into CD45RA+ naive and CD45RA-negative memory subsets. The receptor's source is a woman in her twenties or thirties in good health. Specimen: naive CD4+ T cells sorted from blood. Regarding subset: CD45RA+ positively selected.

The DNA for the CDR3 is TGCGCCAGCAGCTTGGATAGGATGTACGAGCAGTACTTC. It specifies CASSLDRMYEQYF. The V call is TRBV5-1, the J call TRBJ2-7; D is ambiguous. From germline, CDR1 is SGHRS and CDR2 YFSETQ. The CDR3 sequence is 13 residues long. The V end was cut by 0 bases, the J end by 4 bases, with 8 bases between.